The present entry profiles one TCR beta chain with its context. This entry is derived from a study of CD8 T cells in Susac syndrome. With random hexamers, about 0.5 to 1 ug RNA was reverse transcribed. Multiplex immunoSEQ PCR targeted 54 Vbeta and 13 Jbeta TCR beta segments. TCRdb itself ran the immunoSEQ multiplex PCR reads through MiXCR, one entry per CDR3 protein. The sample carries some 400,000 distinct CDR3 sequences, more than 70% recorded once. V lost 3 bases to trimming and J lost 5 bases, with 8 bases between them. CDR3 length: 12 residues. CDR1 is KGHSH and CDR2 is LQKENI in the germline V gene.

The material sequenced was CD8+ T cells from PBMCs. The receptor was derived from a human donor with multiple sclerosis. The V and J genes are TRBV18 and TRBJ2-7; no firm D call. DNA for the CDR3: TGTGCCAGCTCACCGGGCGACCACGAGCAGTACTTC. It translates to CASSPGDHEQYF.